The rows below give T cell receptor beta chains drawn from one sample of a study of cytomegalovirus exposure and HLA in healthy donors. Only in-frame clones appear in the TCRdb table, and some are missing; sequencing was by immunoSEQ multiplex PCR. The data contain about 100,000 clones, just under 80% of them singletons. The sample taken for sequencing was PBMCs. The receptors were gathered from a young man in good health and CMV-seronegative. The CDR3 runs from the conserved cysteine through the conserved F or W. The D gene is left open where the match is weak. Not every row has a clone size; where given, it reads once, few, many or a size class.

TGTGCCAGCAGTGGCGCAGGGGGAGATACGCAGTATTTT,CASSGAGGDTQYF,TRBV6-4,.,TRBD1,TRBJ2-3
TGTGCCAGCAGCCTAACAGGGGATCAGCCCCAGCATTTT,CASSLTGDQPQHF,TRBV7-3,.,TRBD1,TRBJ1-5
TGTGCCAGCAGCCCCGACAGGCCGGATCAGCCCCAGCATTTT,CASSPDRPDQPQHF,TRBV6-5,few,.,TRBJ1-5
TGTGCCAGCAGCTTCTCTGCCGGGAATGAGCAGTTCTTC,CASSFSAGNEQFF,TRBV7-2,once,.,TRBJ2-1
TGTGCCAGCAGTGAACATGGGGCAAATTCACCCCTCCACTTT,CASSEHGANSPLHF,TRBV6-1,.,.,TRBJ1-6
TGTGCCAGCTCACCCCTCGGACAGAGCTCCTACGAGCAGTACTTC,CASSPLGQSSYEQYF,TRBV18,.,.,TRBJ2-7
TGTGCCAGCAGTTCCTTACAGGGAAAACTGTTTTTT,CASSSLQGKLFF,TRBV28,.,.,TRBJ1-4
TGTGCCAGCAGAGGGGACAGGGTATCCGAAAAACTGTTTTTT,CASRGDRVSEKLFF,TRBV6-1,few,TRBD1,TRBJ1-4
TGTGCCAGCAGTGCTAGCTCAGGGGGCCACTATGGCTACACCTTC,CASSASSGGHYGYTF,TRBV6-1,.,TRBD1,TRBJ1-2
TGTGCCAGTAGGAGGGGCGGGGGTAATGAAAAACTGTTTTTT,CASRRGGGNEKLFF,TRBV19,.,.,TRBJ1-4
TGTGCCAGCAGTCAAGCGGGGGACACAGATACGCAGTATTTT,CASSQAGDTDTQYF,TRBV6-4,.,TRBD2,TRBJ2-3
TGTGCCTGGAGTGTCTACGGACTGCAAGAGACCCAGTACTTC,CAWSVYGLQETQYF,TRBV30,.,.,TRBJ2-5
TGTGCCAGCAGCTTTGAGCAAACAGGGTTGTGGAATCAGCCCCAGCATTTT,CASSFEQTGLWNQPQHF,TRBV7-2,.,.,TRBJ1-5
TGTGCCAGCAGCTTCGGCACTGAAGCTTTCTTT,CASSFGTEAFF,TRBV7-9,.,.,TRBJ1-1
TGTGCCAGCAGCTTAGCCTCTAGCGGGGTCTCCTACGAGCAGTACTTC,CASSLASSGVSYEQYF,TRBV11-2,.,TRBD2,TRBJ2-7
TGTGCCTGGATCTTAGACAGGGCAGCAAATGGCTACACCTTC,CAWILDRAANGYTF,TRBV30,.,TRBD1,TRBJ1-2
TGCGCCAGCAGCTTTGGCCAGGACACAGATACGCAGTATTTT,CASSFGQDTDTQYF,TRBV5-1,few,.,TRBJ2-3
TGTGCCAGCAGTCACAATGCCGGGACATCCTACGAGCAGTACTTC,CASSHNAGTSYEQYF,TRBV27,.,.,TRBJ2-7
TGTGCCAGCAGCTTGAGCAGGCCCCGTTACAATGAGCAGTTCTTC,CASSLSRPRYNEQFF,TRBV7-2,.,.,TRBJ2-1
TGTGCCTGGAGTACAATAGCGGGGCCTTTTAATGAGCAGTTCTTC,CAWSTIAGPFNEQFF,TRBV30,.,TRBD2,TRBJ2-1
TGTGCCAGCAGCCCGCCCGGTCTAGCGGGGGGCACAGATACGCAGTATTTT,CASSPPGLAGGTDTQYF,TRBV7-2,.,TRBD2,TRBJ2-3
TGCGCCAGCAGCTCGGGACTAGCGGGTACGGATGAGCAGTTCTTC,CASSSGLAGTDEQFF,TRBV5-1,.,TRBD2,TRBJ2-1
TGTGCCAGTAGTTTACAGGGGTGGGATCAGCCCCAGCATTTT,CASSLQGWDQPQHF,TRBV19,.,TRBD1,TRBJ1-5
TGTGCCAGCAGCCGCGACAGGGCAGGGACCGGGGAGCTGTTTTTT,CASSRDRAGTGELFF,TRBV7-8,.,TRBD1,TRBJ2-2
TGTGCCAGCCTCCGGCCTAGCGGGGCCACCGGGGAGCTGTTTTTT,CASLRPSGATGELFF,TRBV2,.,TRBD2,TRBJ2-2
TGTGCCAGCAGTCTAATAGCGGGAGTCTACGAGCAGTACTTC,CASSLIAGVYEQYF,TRBV27,few,TRBD2,TRBJ2-7
TGTGCCAGCAGTGACGTCACCTACGAGCAGTACTTC,CASSDVTYEQYF,TRBV2,.,.,TRBJ2-7
TGCGCCAGCAGCCAACAGGGCTCTCTTAATGAGCAGTTCTTC,CASSQQGSLNEQFF,TRBV4-1,.,.,TRBJ2-1